This entry describes one T cell receptor (beta chain). Its antigen remains unidentified. Stated time point: cycle 4 day 1 (C4D1), after five to seven weeks of nivolumab. Brentuximab vedotin exposure varied, and every patient relapsed after autologous stem cell transplantation. Best response was recorded as complete response, partial response or progressive disease. Germline CDR1 is MNHEY and CDR2 is SMNVEV (reference sequence). This CDR3 is built from 15 residues. Deletions cut 1 base from V and 2 bases from J, with 9 bases between. These data originate in a study of PD-1 blockade in classical Hodgkin lymphoma. Study-wide results and limits: Patients excluded were those beginning nivolumab under 1 year after ASCT. At C4D1, TCR diversity had climbed significantly for CD4+ cells, though not for CD8+ cells.

Here immunoSEQ multiplex PCR was the method, and the copy in TCRdb shows in-frame clones only, minus some. The sample holds 50,000 or so clones, about 75% seen once. The clonotype comes from a human donor with classical Hodgkin lymphoma. The V call is TRBV27, the J call TRBJ1-5, with D possibly TRBD1 on 5 matching bases. The material sequenced was peripheral blood mononuclear cells (PBMCs), taken before the fourth cycle of nivolumab. The CDR3 sequence: CASSLWGGGNQPQHF. The CDR3 nucleotides are TGTGCCAGCAGTTTATGGGGCGGAGGCAATCAGCCCCAGCATTTT.